The TCR beta chain under discussion was sequenced for a study of blood T cell repertoires in COVID-19 (dated by TCRdb to about 2020). About the study as a whole: The collaborator samples originated in the United States, Italy and Spain and spanned the acute and convalescent phases of COVID-19. The prospective study material was composed of cDNA or gDNA derived from T cells, B-cell-depleted T cells, or PBMCs. The dataset comprised deeply sampled blood TCRbeta repertoires from subjects exposed to, actively infected with, or recovered from COVID-19. The repertoires were released in a freely available public database meant as a resource for research on the immune response to SARS-CoV-2. Samples came from the ongoing ImmuneRACE study (first 160 participants) plus 1,254 subjects from 6 global collaborators. The sample metadata nearly always contained a de-identified subject ID, COVID-19 status, age in years and sex. Where HLA class I and class II types were available, the types were taken from metadata supplied by the sample provider, not from assay-based typing. Points the paper makes about the study in general: The amount of clinical and demographic metadata varied by source and participant and was provided uncurated.

This clone occurred a few times. What antigen it recognizes has not been identified. There are no base qualities to consult, and no much larger clone falls within one base. The germline V gene (reference sequence) supplies CDR1 SEHNR and CDR2 FQNEAQ. Here V drops 6 bases and J drops 1 base, and the junction holds 6 bases not matched to any gene. CDR3 length: 14 amino acids, cysteine to phenylalanine. Only the CDR3 part of the read is kept: 42 bases, read in frame from the first base. TCRbeta CDR3 regions were amplified from genomic DNA by means of the immunoSEQ Assay, a bias-controlled multiplex PCR. For the original study's pipeline: The number of nucleated cells in each sample was estimated from the amplification of reference gene primers within the assay. Sequence reads were collapsed and filtered to measure the absolute abundance of every unique TCRbeta CDR3 rearrangement. For each sample, productive Simpson clonality was calculated as the square root of Simpson's diversity index across productive rearrangements. TCRdb limited this immuneACCESS table to in-frame rearrangements with V and J called. A share of clones is missing; checked studies link under half to unresolved V genes, and the rest is unexplained. V and J calls and clone size are given by that table; D and trimming were obtained from the DNA. The sample profile shows approximately 250,000 clones; around 89% of them were found once. The ten largest clones take up about 4% of the sample.

Enrolling through a virtual design, the prospective study's participants ranged in age from about 18 to 100 years and lived across roughly 24 United States geographic areas. In the prospective study, participants were assigned to cohorts based on the clinical history participants reported in a screening survey and a study questionnaire. Each participant in the prospective study had whole blood, serum and a nasopharyngeal or oropharyngeal swab collected by mobile phlebotomists. Over a 2-month period, participants in the prospective study had the option of providing additional blood draws and questionnaires. Before DNA extraction, blood samples from the prospective study were shipped at room temperature or frozen.

This TCR came from a young woman with acute COVID-19. This chain joins TRBV7-9 to TRBJ2-7; 7 bases in the middle match TRBD1. Sequencing used PBMCs or T cells enriched from blood (not recorded which). CDR3 reads: CASRARQGSYEQYF. The base sequence is TGTGCCAGCAGAGCGCGACAGGGTTCCTACGAGCAGTACTTC.